This T cell receptor beta chain was identified during a study of CD8+ T cells in alopecia areata (dated by TCRdb to 2016 to 2019). Study-level background: The treated patients, all with moderate-to-severe alopecia areata, were enrolled in an open-label pilot trial of oral tofacitinib given at 5 to 10 mg twice daily. Patients stayed on tofacitinib for 6 to 18 months and then had 6 months of follow-up off drug so that delayed response and recurrence could be assessed. High-throughput TCRbeta sequencing was used to examine T cell clonal expansion in alopecia areata in both the C3H/HeJ mouse model and human patients. On the human side, TCRbeta sequencing was run on scalp tissue and on sorted CD4+ and CD8+ peripheral blood T cells from healthy controls and from alopecia areata patients with either patchy or totalis/universalis disease. Tofacitinib-treated patients had biopsies at baseline and at 4 and 24 weeks of treatment, with a later scalp biopsy in several patients. Clonality in the scalp was compared among normal scalp (n=4), patchy alopecia areata scalp (n=8), and alopecia totalis/universalis scalp (n=8). RNA was extracted with the PAXgene miRNA kit for fixed scalp, the miRNeasy kit for PBMCs, and the RNeasy kit for mouse skin. Amplification of TCRbeta CDR3 regions was done by immunoSEQ multiplex PCR using 35 Vbeta forward primers and 13 Jbeta reverse primers. Study-wide conclusions, independent of this receptor: Unlike mouse skin, where gammadelta T cells dominate, normal human skin contains resident alphabeta T cells that get sequenced too, which complicates analysis of the scalp TCR repertoire. Compared with mice, TCR sequences shared between patients were less clear, possibly partly because of HLA diversity across the patient population. Compared with normal scalp, lesional scalp had higher clonality and more expanded CD8+ clones, particularly in alopecia totalis/universalis, a pattern that suggests antigenic drive.

V is reduced by 0 bases and J by 0 bases, leaving a spacing of 15 bases between them. CDR3 length: 16 amino acids, cysteine to phenylalanine. The entry retains the CDR3 DNA only, 48 bases that are in frame from base 1. Looking up the germline V gene (reference sequence) yields CDR1 GTSNPN and CDR2 SVGIG. Libraries came from the immunoSEQ multiplex PCR assay. RNA was extracted from all samples and reverse transcribed into cDNA as template for TCR sequencing. SuperScript III was used to make first-strand cDNA, primed with a 2:1 mix of oligo-dT and random hexamers. A synthetic immune receptor repertoire was used to gauge amplification bias, and whatever bias remained was removed computationally. In the source study's methods: After raw reads were preprocessed to remove errors, the CDR3 was defined following IMGT conventions as running from the conserved cysteine to phenylalanine. To get clonality, Shannon entropy was normalized by log2 of the number of productive unique TCRs and the result was subtracted from 1. Whether scalp clones were CD4 or CD8 was inferred by matching scalp TCRbeta sequences against CD4 and CD8 repertoires sorted from blood. TCRdb stores this immuneACCESS table with in-frame sequences only. Part of the clones is absent; in the studies checked, under half of the shortfall reflects unresolved V genes, and no reason is known for the rest. V and J calls and clone size follow that table, whereas D and trimming were derived from the DNA. Within this sample are about 180,000 clones, with 67% of them counted one time only. The ten largest clones take up roughly 11% of the sample.

With respect to this clone: Which antigen it targets is not known. It has no much larger one-base neighbor in the sample; base qualities were not kept.

Explained via the paper, the time point label denotes: baseline before oral tofacitinib. Peripheral blood and lesional scalp punch biopsies were obtained from patients with alopecia areata. PBMCs were isolated by density centrifugation and stained for CD3, CD4 and CD8, after which CD4+ and CD8+ T cells were sorted on a FACSAria. This chain is built from TRBV30 and TRBJ2-7; confidence is insufficient to name the D gene. Sequenced here: CD8+ T cells sorted from blood, sampled at week 0. The receptor's source is a human donor with alopecia areata. The DNA reads TGTGCCTGGAGTGTACCCCACATCGCACTCTCCTACGAGCAGTACTTC. This is translated as CAWSVPHIALSYEQYF.